These 16 T cell receptor beta chains were sequenced from one sample in a study of blood T cell repertoires in COVID-19. Libraries were prepared by immunoSEQ multiplex PCR; TCRdb keeps only in-frame clonotypes and omits some of them. This table has roughly 230,000 clones, roughly 84% appearing once. Material: peripheral blood. All receptors derive from a man aged 40-50 years with acute or convalescent COVID-19.

The CDR3: CASSLGGRNQPQHF. CDR3 in DNA: TGTGCCAGCAGCTTGGGAGGGAGGAATCAGCCCCAGCATTTT. This chain joins TRBV7-2 and TRBJ1-5; D unclear. The V and J ends lost 3 bases and 4 bases respectively, with 10 bases between them. Germline loops: CDR1 SGHTA, CDR2 FQGNSA. The CDR3 loop spans 14 amino acids.

J is TRBJ1-6 and V is TRBV5-1; D is perhaps TRBD1 (5 bases). The germline V and J ends were trimmed by 0 bases and 5 bases, with 15 bases remaining between them. CDR1 and CDR2 from the germline V gene are SGHRS and YFSETQ. The CDR3 has 17 amino acids. CDR3 region: CASSLEGSQVNNSPLHF. For the CDR3, the DNA is TGCGCCAGCAGCTTGGAAGGATCACAGGTTAATAATTCACCCCTCCACTTT.

The chain joins TRBV6-1 to TRBJ2-7, with 13 bases that match TRBD2. The CDR3 has 18 amino acids. Germline CDR1 and CDR2: MNHNS and SASEGT. Trimming removed 1 base from V and 3 bases from J; junction bases left unmatched: 9. The CDR3: CASSEVGTSGAAVYEQYF. The CDR3 DNA reads as TGTGCCAGCAGTGAAGTGGGGACTAGCGGGGCCGCGGTCTACGAGCAGTACTTC.

This sequence joins TRBV5-1 and TRBJ1-6, with 8 bases identical to TRBD1. Germline values: CDR1 SGHRS, CDR2 YFSETQ. With 5 bases clipped from V and 8 bases from J, the junction kept 3 bases outside the gene matches. This CDR3 is 13 amino acids long. The CDR3 protein is CASRVTGDSPLHF. The CDR3 region has the DNA TGCGCCAGCAGAGTGACAGGGGATTCACCCCTCCACTTT.

The rearrangement joins TRBV6-6 to TRBJ2-5; the match to TRBD1 covers 10 bases. CDR3 length: 14 residues. With 6 bases clipped from V and 5 bases from J, the junction kept 6 bases outside the gene matches. Germline CDR1 MNHNY, CDR2 SVGAGI (reference sequence). This CDR3 reads CASSPGTGEETQYF. The CDR3 DNA reads TGTGCCAGCAGCCCGGGGACAGGGGAGGAGACCCAGTACTTC.

This rearrangement joins TRBV24-1 to TRBJ1-2; 8 bases match TRBD1. Trimming took 3 bases from V and 8 from J; bases not matched to a gene: 7. CDR1 and CDR2 (germline): KGHDR, SFDVKD. The length of the CDR3 is 14 residues. CDR3 bases: TGTGCCACCAGTGATGGAGGGGACAGGCACGGCTACACCTTC. It yields the protein CATSDGGDRHGYTF.

The V gene is TRBV20-1, the J gene TRBJ1-1, with 9 bases identical to TRBD1. Germline V CDR1 and CDR2: DFQATT, SNEGSKA (reference sequence). The CDR3 consists of 15 residues. With 3 bases clipped from V and 3 bases from J, the junction kept 8 bases outside the gene matches. CDR3 loop: CSASPGTGRDTEAFF. The CDR3 region has the DNA TGCAGTGCTAGTCCAGGGACAGGGAGGGACACTGAAGCTTTCTTT.

This clone was picked up a small number of times. The rearrangement uses TRBV30 and TRBJ2-7; maybe TRBD1 (6 bases). The CDR3 has 13 residues. Germline CDR1 GTSNPN, CDR2 SVGIG (reference sequence). Trimming shortened V by 3 bases and J by 3 bases, and 12 bases separated the two germline ends. As DNA, the CDR3 is TGTGCCTGGAGAAGGACAGCGAGCTACGAGCAGTACTTC. Protein: CAWRRTASYEQYF.

The gene calls are TRBV5-4 and TRBJ2-1, with TRBD2 matching over 10 bases. Germline CDR1 and CDR2: SGHNT and YYREEE (reference sequence). V gave up 4 bases and J gave up 4 bases; unmatched junction bases: 8. The CDR3 sequence is 16 residues long. The CDR3: CASSPSGTSVYNEQFF. CDR3 nucleotide sequence: TGTGCCAGCAGCCCTTCCGGGACTAGCGTTTACAATGAGCAGTTCTTC.

The rearrangement links TRBV19 to TRBJ1-1; 9 nucleotides line up with TRBD1. Germline CDR1 and CDR2: LNHDA and SQIVND (reference sequence). The CDR3 sequence is 13 residues long. J gave up 3 bases and V 10 bases, and 6 bases lay outside the gene matches. The CDR3 nucleotides read TGTGCCACCCGGGACAGGGTGGACACTGAAGCTTTCTTT. Its protein is CATRDRVDTEAFF.

The V call is TRBV5-4, the J call TRBJ1-1; possibly TRBD1 for D (6 bases). V shed 4 bases and J shed 8 bases, with 12 bases lying between them. Germline CDR1 SGHNT, CDR2 YYREEE (reference sequence). This CDR3 is 12 amino acids long. CDR3 in DNA: TGTGCCAGCAGCCGGACGACAGGAGAAGCTTTCTTT. Amino acids: CASSRTTGEAFF.

The chain has TRBV7-9 and TRBJ2-7; the D is unclear. Germline assignment: CDR1 SEHNR and CDR2 FQNEAQ (reference sequence). V was cut by 1 base and J by 1 base, with 5 bases left in between. The CDR3 sequence is 13 residues long. CDR3 region: CASSLVVSYEQYF. In nucleotides, the CDR3 is TGTGCCAGCAGCTTAGTAGTTTCCTACGAGCAGTACTTC.

J is TRBJ2-4 and V is TRBV6-2 or TRBV6-3; D gene unclear. The CDR3 runs to 14 residues. The germline V gene has CDR1 MNHEY and CDR2 SVGEGT. V gave up 0 bases and J gave up 4 bases, with 7 bases separating them. CDR3 sequence (DNA): TGTGCCAGCAGTTACTCGAGGTCAAAAAACATTCAGTACTTC. It is translated as CASSYSRSKNIQYF.

The chain joins TRBV7-8 to TRBJ2-1, with 8 positions matching TRBD1. Looked up from germline, CDR1 is SGHVS and CDR2 is FQNEAQ. This CDR3 is 14 amino acids long. The J segment lost 6 bases and the V segment lost 5 bases, leaving 6 bases of the junction unmatched. The CDR3 region has the DNA TGTGCCAGCAGCGAACGGACAGGGTTCAATGAGCAGTTCTTC. Its protein product is CASSERTGFNEQFF.

The CDR3 loop is CASSELTNYNEQFF. DNA for the CDR3: TGTGCCAGCAGTGAATTGACAAACTACAATGAGCAGTTCTTC. The chain carries TRBV2 and TRBJ2-1; D remains unclear. Between the trimmed V and J ends, which lost 2 bases and 3 bases, there was a span of 8 bases. The CDR3 consists of 14 residues. Germline V gene lookup returns CDR1 SNHLY and CDR2 FYNNEI.

The chain recombines TRBV28 with TRBJ2-5; no reliable D call. Germline V gene lookup returns CDR1 MDHEN and CDR2 SYDVKM. The V gene lost 5 bases and the J gene lost 4 bases, with 8 bases spanning the gap. The CDR3 extends over 12 amino acids. The CDR3 protein is CASSPLRETQYF. The CDR3 DNA sequence: TGTGCCAGCAGTCCCCTCAGAGAGACCCAGTACTTC.